The rows below give T cell receptor beta chains drawn from one sample of a study of OX40 agonist ivuxolimab in advanced cancers. Method: immunoSEQ multiplex PCR; TCRdb's copy keeps in-frame clones and lacks some. The data show around 81,000 clones, approximately 87% seen once. The source was CD4+ or CD8+ T cells sorted from blood, collected in a trial of the OX40 agonist ivuxolimab. All receptors come from an adult with an advanced solid tumor such as melanoma, head and neck, liver or kidney cancer. CDR3s include the opening cysteine and the closing phenylalanine or tryptophan. D genes are given only for firm matches. Where a row states a size, it is once, few, many or the class of an expanded clone; other rows omit it.

j_gene | abundance | v_gene | len | d_gene | CDR3aa | CDR3nt
TRBJ1-2 | . | TRBV28 | 13 | . | CASSLMGVYGYTF | TGTGCCAGCAGTTTAATGGGGGTTTATGGCTACACCTTC
TRBJ2-4 | . | TRBV29-1 | 13 | TRBD2 | CSVDTSREGIQYF | TGCAGCGTTGACACCAGTAGGGAGGGCATTCAGTACTTC
TRBJ2-7 | . | TRBV6-1 | 15 | TRBD2 | CASSPLAGDRYEQYF | TGTGCCAGCAGTCCCTTAGCGGGAGACCGCTACGAGCAGTACTTC
TRBJ1-1 | . | TRBV18 | 13 | . | CASSPKGSTEAFF | TGTGCCAGCTCACCAAAGGGGAGCACTGAAGCTTTCTTT
TRBJ2-1 | . | TRBV5-1 | 14 | . | CASSKKGIADEQFF | TGCGCCAGCAGCAAGAAGGGAATCGCTGATGAGCAGTTCTTC
TRBJ2-3 | once | TRBV28 | 18 | TRBD2 | CASSKIGTSGTSTDTQYF | TGTGCCAGCAGCAAAATCGGGACTAGCGGAACTAGCACAGATACGCAGTATTTT
TRBJ2-7 | once | TRBV27 | 14 | . | CASSPTRVRLEQYF | TGTGCCAGCAGTCCCACAAGGGTACGTTTGGAGCAGTACTTC
TRBJ2-2 | . | TRBV19 | 15 | . | CASSIWETGTGELFF | TGTGCCAGTAGTATCTGGGAGACGGGCACCGGGGAGCTGTTTTTT
TRBJ1-2 | . | TRBV4-2 | 14 | . | CASSQGHSNYGYTF | TGTGCCAGCAGCCAAGGGCACAGTAACTATGGCTACACCTTC
TRBJ1-1 | . | TRBV19 | 12 | . | CASSRINTEAFF | TGTGCCAGTAGTCGGATTAACACTGAAGCTTTCTTT
TRBJ2-5 | . | TRBV30 | 12 | . | CAWSVRGETQYF | TGTGCCTGGAGTGTACGGGGAGAGACCCAGTACTTC
TRBJ1-2 | . | TRBV6-6 | 13 | . | CASRYEDTPGYTF | TGTGCCAGCAGATATGAAGACACCCCCGGCTACACCTTC
TRBJ2-2 | once | TRBV27 | 17 | TRBD1 | CASRGDRGHLDTGELFF | TGTGCCAGCAGGGGGGACAGGGGGCATTTGGACACCGGGGAGCTGTTTTTT
TRBJ2-7 | . | TRBV6-4 | 15 | TRBD2 | CASRERTSGKLEQYF | TGTGCCAGCAGGGAGAGGACTAGCGGGAAGCTCGAGCAGTACTTC
TRBJ1-5 | . | TRBV4-1 | 15 | . | CASSQEEVGNQPQHF | TGCGCCAGCAGCCAAGAGGAGGTCGGCAATCAGCCCCAGCATTTT
TRBJ2-7 | . | TRBV7-2 | 14 | . | CASSLSGSDGEQYF | TGTGCCAGCAGCTTAAGCGGGTCCGACGGCGAGCAGTACTTC
TRBJ2-1 | once | TRBV27 | 18 | . | CASSSHSFIPSSYNEQFF | TGTGCCAGCAGTTCCCATTCCTTCATACCGAGCTCCTACAATGAGCAGTTCTTC
TRBJ2-2 | . | TRBV28 | 14 | TRBD2 | CASSPRGGPGELFF | TGTGCCAGCAGTCCCCGGGGGGGGCCCGGGGAGCTGTTTTTT